These 28 T cell receptor beta chains were sequenced from one sample in a study of graft-versus-host responses after intestinal transplantation. Clones were sequenced by immunoSEQ multiplex PCR, and TCRdb holds only the in-frame ones, with some missing. The sample records about 98,000 clones, roughly 82% being singletons. The sample consisted of PBMCs, taken 255 days after intestinal transplant. Receptors were obtained from a human patient who received an intestinal transplant, so some T cells may come from the graft donor.

The V call is TRBV7-6, the J call TRBJ1-3, with a weak D call TRBD1 (6 bases). Per the germline V gene, CDR1 is SGHVS and CDR2 is FNYEAQ. This CDR3 has 13 residues. Trimming cost V 6 bases and J 4 bases, with 10 bases left between them. In DNA, the CDR3 is TGTGCCAGCAGTCCGGACAGCGGAAACACCATATATTTT. It encodes CASSPDSGNTIYF.

This sequence joins TRBV5-4 and TRBJ2-1, with D unclear. This CDR3 is 18 amino acids long. Trimming cost V 0 bases and J 1 base, with 17 bases left between them. The germline gives CDR1 SGHNT, CDR2 YYREEE (reference sequence). This chain's CDR3 is CASSLAARQTGSYNEQFF. CDR3 bases: TGTGCCAGCAGCTTGGCGGCTAGGCAGACCGGATCCTACAATGAGCAGTTCTTC.

This clone was seen only once. The gene calls are TRBV6-5 and TRBJ1-2, with 7 nucleotides matching TRBD1. After removal of 1 base from V and 7 bases from J, the junction contained 6 bases not matched to a gene. Germline V gene sequence: CDR1 MNHEY, CDR2 SVGAGI. The CDR3 is made up of 14 amino acids. The CDR3: CASSYLKGAGGYTF. CDR3 sequence (DNA): TGTGCCAGCAGTTACTTGAAGGGGGCAGGTGGCTACACCTTC.

V gene TRBV28 combines with J gene TRBJ2-3; D ambiguous. V dropped 4 bases and J dropped 6 bases, with 14 bases sitting between them. CDR3 length: 14 residues. Germline-derived CDR1 and CDR2 are MDHEN and SYDVKM. CDR3 DNA sequence: TGTGCCAGCAGTTGGGCGGCCCGGGCCGATACGCAGTATTTT. Protein: CASSWAARADTQYF.

The chain couples TRBV30 to TRBJ2-5, with 8 bases fitting TRBD1. Trimming removed 2 bases from V and 5 bases from J; junction bases left unmatched: 1. The CDR3 runs to 12 residues. Germline-derived CDR1 and CDR2 are GTSNPN and SVGIG (reference sequence). The CDR3 here is CAWSNRGETQYF. The CDR3 DNA reads TGTGCCTGGAGTAACAGGGGGGAGACCCAGTACTTC.

The chain carries TRBV6-4 and TRBJ2-5; D could derive from TRBD1 or TRBD2 (5 bases each). Looked up from germline, CDR1 is MRHNA and CDR2 is SNTAGT. Trimming stripped 3 bases from V and 4 bases from J, with 9 bases between. The CDR3 is 13 amino acids. The chain's CDR3 is CASSEERGETQYF. CDR3 sequence (DNA): TGTGCCAGCAGTGAGGAGAGGGGAGAGACCCAGTACTTC.

The V and J genes are TRBV6-5 and TRBJ2-7, with 13 bases matching TRBD2. The CDR3 totals 15 residues. Germline V gives CDR1 MNHEY, CDR2 SVGAGI. Germline trimming cut 6 bases from V and 3 bases from J; bases unmatched to any gene: 5. CDR3 residues: CASSYGTSGDYEQYF. DNA of the CDR3: TGTGCCAGCAGCTATGGGACTAGCGGGGACTACGAGCAGTACTTC.

The chain joins TRBV5-4 to TRBJ1-4; a weak D match, TRBD1 (6 bases). Looked up from germline, CDR1 is SGHNT and CDR2 is YYREEE (reference sequence). The CDR3 contains 14 residues. Between the trimmed V and J ends, which lost 0 bases and 7 bases, there was a span of 10 bases. The CDR3 nucleotides read TGTGCCAGCAGCTTGGAGAGGGGGAGTGAAAAACTGTTTTTT. Amino acid sequence: CASSLERGSEKLFF.

V usage is TRBV29-1 and J usage is TRBJ1-4; the match to TRBD1 covers 9 bases. Germline CDR1 SQVTM, CDR2 ANQGSEA. V shed 6 bases and J 5 bases; nucleotides not matched to a gene: 4. CDR3 length: 13 residues. The CDR3 loop reads CSVGTGPNEKLFF. The CDR3 DNA sequence: TGCAGCGTGGGGACAGGGCCAAATGAAAAACTGTTTTTT.

The rearrangement uses TRBV6-6 and TRBJ1-3, with D perhaps matching TRBD1 (6 bases). The V end was cut by 6 bases, the J end by 2 bases, with 8 bases between. Germline assignment: CDR1 MNHNY and CDR2 SVGAGI (reference sequence). The CDR3 length is 13 residues. The CDR3 sequence is CASRAGAGNTIYF. The DNA of the CDR3 is TGTGCCAGCAGGGCAGGGGCTGGAAACACCATATATTTT.

The chain carries TRBV5-1 and TRBJ1-1, with unresolved D. Germline assignment: CDR1 SGHRS and CDR2 YFSETQ. The CDR3 is made up of 14 amino acids. V lost 2 bases to trimming and J lost 1 base, with 9 bases between them. CDR3 DNA: TGCGCCAGCAGCTTCGAAGGAAGGAACACTGAAGCTTTCTTT. Protein product: CASSFEGRNTEAFF.

The V and J genes are TRBV5-6 and TRBJ2-1; 8 nucleotides match TRBD2. Germline CDR1 reads SGHDT; CDR2 reads YYEEEE. The length of the CDR3 is 17 residues. Trimming took 4 bases from V and 1 from J; bases not matched to a gene: 10. CDR3 residues: CASSQIAGQWSYNEQFF. Here the CDR3 DNA reads TGTGCCAGCAGCCAAATAGCGGGACAATGGTCCTACAATGAGCAGTTCTTC.

This chain connects TRBV18 to TRBJ1-5; D remains ambiguous. Trimming removed 6 bases at V and 5 bases at J, with 11 bases between. Germline V lookup: CDR1 KGHSH, CDR2 LQKENI. The CDR3 sequence is 13 residues long. The CDR3 nucleotides read TGTGCCAGCTCCTCGGACGGGGATCAGCCCCAGCATTTT. Translated, it gives CASSSDGDQPQHF.

The chain joins TRBV6-1 to TRBJ2-7; the D is unclear. The length of the CDR3 is 14 residues. The germline gives CDR1 MNHNS, CDR2 SASEGT. V was trimmed by 2 bases and J by 0 bases, leaving 8 bases between them. The CDR3 DNA sequence: TGTGCCAGCAGTGAAAGGTTTATCTCCTACGAGCAGTACGTC. Translated, it gives CASSERFISYEQYV.

This chain uses TRBV6-1 with TRBJ2-3, with D unclear. CDR3 length: 15 residues. V dropped 0 bases and J dropped 0 bases, with 7 bases sitting between them. CDR1 is MNHNS and CDR2 is SASEGT in the germline V gene. The DNA for the CDR3 is TGTGCCAGCAGTGAAGCAGTGGACAGCACAGATACGCAGTATTTT. This encodes CASSEAVDSTDTQYF.

V gene TRBV11-3 combines with J gene TRBJ2-3, with D unclear. This CDR3 has 13 amino acids. Germline loops: CDR1 SGHNT, CDR2 YENEEA. V was trimmed by 5 bases and J by 2 bases, leaving 8 bases between them. CDR3 sequence: CASSDGPTDTQYF. The DNA for the CDR3 is TGTGCCAGCAGCGACGGACCCACAGATACGCAGTATTTT.

The chain couples TRBV6-1 to TRBJ1-5; D gene unclear. Trimming removed 4 bases at V and 0 bases at J, with 16 bases between. The CDR3 spans 17 residues. Germline values: CDR1 MNHNS, CDR2 SASEGT. This CDR3 is CASSGLGAPDSNQPQHF. In DNA, the CDR3 is TGTGCCAGCAGTGGCCTCGGAGCCCCCGATAGCAATCAGCCCCAGCATTTT.

The chain carries TRBV5-6 and TRBJ1-2; D gene ambiguous. Trimming cost V 2 bases and J 6 bases, with 20 bases left between them. This CDR3 is built from 16 residues. Germline values: CDR1 SGHDT, CDR2 YYEEEE. This CDR3 reads CASSFTLFRELDGYTF. The CDR3 DNA follows: TGTGCCAGCAGCTTTACCTTATTTAGGGAGCTTGATGGCTACACCTTC.

The chain recombines TRBV28 with TRBJ2-3; 10 bases line up with TRBD2. Germline assignment: CDR1 MDHEN and CDR2 SYDVKM. The CDR3 consists of 14 residues. The V and J ends lost 10 bases and 5 bases, in that order; junction bases with no gene match: 9. CDR3 in amino acids: CATILAGEVDTQYF. For the CDR3, the DNA is TGTGCCACCATCCTAGCGGGGGAGGTAGATACGCAGTATTTT.

This clone was recorded only once. The V call is TRBV10-3, the J call TRBJ2-1; 7 bases are shared with TRBD2. CDR1 and CDR2 (germline): ENHRY, SYGVKD. Trimming took 2 bases from V and 1 from J; bases not matched to a gene: 17. The length of the CDR3 is 20 residues. CDR3 DNA: TGTGCCATCAGTGAGCGTTTTACGGGGACTACTAAGAAATCCTACAATGAGCAGTTCTTC. Residues: CAISERFTGTTKKSYNEQFF.

The V gene is TRBV28, the J gene TRBJ2-7; D is uncertain. Germline CDR1 and CDR2: MDHEN and SYDVKM. This CDR3 is 12 amino acids long. V was trimmed by 4 bases and J by 4 bases, leaving 8 bases between them. The CDR3 sequence: CASSSWGYEQYF. CDR3 nucleotides: TGTGCCAGCAGTTCCTGGGGTTACGAGCAGTACTTC.

This clone was counted a single time. The chain uses TRBV18 and TRBJ2-1; 9 positions agree with TRBD1. Losses at the gene ends were 3 bases for V and 7 bases for J; bases not matched to a gene: 1. This CDR3 is 13 amino acids long. Germline lookup yields CDR1 KGHSH and CDR2 LQKENI. For the CDR3, the DNA is TGTGCCAGCTCACCGGGGACAGGGAATGAGCAGTTCTTC. It codes for CASSPGTGNEQFF.

This chain connects TRBV7-2 to TRBJ1-3; D not resolved. V lost 2 bases and J lost 3, with 11 bases in between. Per the germline V gene, CDR1 is SGHTA and CDR2 is FQGNSA. The CDR3 is made up of 15 amino acids. CDR3 bases: TGTGCCAGCAGCTTAAACATCGTCAATGGAAACACCATATATTTT. It specifies CASSLNIVNGNTIYF.

This sequence joins TRBV28 and TRBJ1-6, with a possible D match to TRBD1 (6 bases). CDR3 size: 14 residues. Trimming shortened V by 1 base and J by 10 bases, and 11 bases separated the two germline ends. CDR1 is MDHEN and CDR2 is SYDVKM in the germline V gene. The CDR3 DNA is TGTGCCAGCAGTTTATCAGGGGAAGTGTCACCCCTCCACTTT. Protein: CASSLSGEVSPLHF.

This clone was counted once. As DNA, the CDR3 is TGTGCCAGCAGCTTAGACGGGGGAGCCACCGGGGAGCTGTTTTTT. This translates into CASSLDGGATGELFF. V usage is TRBV7-6 and J usage is TRBJ2-2, with TRBD2 as a possible D gene (6 bases). Deletions cut 1 base from V and 4 bases from J, with 10 bases between. The CDR3 covers 15 residues. Germline V gene data show CDR1 as SGHVS and CDR2 as FNYEAQ. Supplemented by reference TRBV7-6 and TRBJ2-2, the full variable domain reads GAGVSQSPRYKVTKRGQDVALRCDPISGHVSLYWYRQALGQGPEFLTYFNYEAQQDKSGLPNDRFSAERPEGSISTLTIQRTEQRDSAMYRCASSLDGGATGELFFGEGSRLTVL.

The chain has TRBV19 and TRBJ2-3, with D perhaps TRBD1 (5 bases). Germline V gene sequence: CDR1 LNHDA, CDR2 SQIVND (reference sequence). This CDR3 region has 15 residues. The germline V and J ends were trimmed by 3 bases and 2 bases, with 12 bases remaining between them. The DNA of the CDR3 is TGTGCCAGTAGTATGGGCAGGGTAACCACAGATACGCAGTATTTT. This sequence encodes CASSMGRVTTDTQYF.

The rearrangement links TRBV7-3 to TRBJ2-3; D is unresolved. The germline V gene encodes CDR1 SGHTA and CDR2 FQGTGA. The CDR3 is made up of 13 amino acids. V was shortened by 2 bases and J by 0 bases, with 3 bases between the two germline ends. The CDR3 nucleotides are TGTGCCAGCAGCTTAGGAAGCACAGATACGCAGTATTTT. Translation gives CASSLGSTDTQYF. The full variable domain, its missing parts supplied by reference TRBV7-3 and TRBJ2-3, is GAGVSQTPSNKVTEKGKYVELRCDPISGHTALYWYRQSLGQGPEFLIYFQGTGAADDSGLPNDRFFAVRPEGSVSTLKIQRTERGDSAVYLCASSLGSTDTQYFGPGTRLTVL.

V is TRBV10-3 and J is TRBJ2-3, with a possible D match to TRBD1 (5 bases). V shed 4 bases and J shed 4 bases, with 12 bases lying between them. Germline CDR1 ENHRY, CDR2 SYGVKD. The CDR3 extends over 14 amino acids. The CDR3 loop is CAISAGRDADTQYF. The CDR3 DNA is TGTGCCATCAGTGCCGGCAGGGATGCAGATACGCAGTATTTT.